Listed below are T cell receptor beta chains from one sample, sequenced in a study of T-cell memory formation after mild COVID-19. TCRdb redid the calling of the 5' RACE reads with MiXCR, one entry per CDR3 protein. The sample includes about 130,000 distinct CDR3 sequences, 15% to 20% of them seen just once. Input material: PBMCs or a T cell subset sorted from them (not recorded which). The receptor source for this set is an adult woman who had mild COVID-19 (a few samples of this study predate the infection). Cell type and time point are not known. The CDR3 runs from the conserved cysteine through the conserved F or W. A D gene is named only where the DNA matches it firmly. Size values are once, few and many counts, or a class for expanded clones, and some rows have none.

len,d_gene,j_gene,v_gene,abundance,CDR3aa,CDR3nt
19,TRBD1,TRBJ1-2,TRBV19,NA,CASSRDREGMGKANYGYTF,TGTGCCAGTAGCCGGGACAGGGAAGGGATGGGAAAAGCTAACTATGGCTACACCTTC
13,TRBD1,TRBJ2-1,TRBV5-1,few,CASSIQGGNEQFF,TGCGCCAGCAGCATACAGGGGGGCAATGAGCAGTTCTTC
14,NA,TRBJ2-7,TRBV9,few,CASSVSASAYEQYF,TGTGCCAGCAGCGTCAGTGCCAGCGCCTACGAGCAGTACTTC
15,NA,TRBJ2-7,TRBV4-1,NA,CASSPRVVGSYEQYF,TGCGCCAGCAGCCCCCGAGTAGTCGGCTCCTACGAGCAGTACTTC
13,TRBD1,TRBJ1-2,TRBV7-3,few,CASGTGTDYGYTF,TGTGCCAGCGGAACCGGGACAGACTATGGCTACACCTTC
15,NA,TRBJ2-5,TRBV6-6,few,CASSYVLERTETQYF,TGTGCCAGCAGTTACGTACTAGAGAGGACAGAGACCCAGTACTTC
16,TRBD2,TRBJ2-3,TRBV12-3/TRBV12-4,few,CASSQRGGIGTDTQYF,TGTGCCAGCAGTCAGCGGGGGGGAATTGGCACAGATACGCAGTATTTT
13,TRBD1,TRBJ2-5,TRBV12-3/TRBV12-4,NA,CASRGQGAQAQYF,TGTGCCAGCAGAGGACAGGGGGCGCAAGCCCAGTACTTC
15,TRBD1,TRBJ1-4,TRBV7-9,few,CASSSQRGLGEKLFF,TGTGCCAGCAGCTCGCAGAGGGGGCTCGGTGAAAAACTGTTTTTT
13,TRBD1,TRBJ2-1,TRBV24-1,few,CATSRTGGNEQFF,TGTGCCACCAGTCGGACAGGGGGAAATGAGCAGTTCTTC
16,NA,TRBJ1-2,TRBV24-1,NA,CATSDPRDTANYGYTF,TGTGCCACCAGTGACCCTAGGGACACTGCTAACTATGGCTACACCTTC
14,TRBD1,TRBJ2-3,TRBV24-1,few,CATGTGGLGDTQYF,TGTGCCACCGGAACAGGGGGTTTAGGAGATACGCAGTATTTT
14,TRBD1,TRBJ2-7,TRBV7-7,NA,CASSPSTGAREQYF,TGTGCCAGCAGCCCATCAACAGGGGCGAGGGAGCAGTACTTC
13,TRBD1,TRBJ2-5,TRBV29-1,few,CSVTTGPQETQYF,TGCAGCGTCACGACAGGGCCTCAAGAGACCCAGTACTTC
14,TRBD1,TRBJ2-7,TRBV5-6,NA,CASSDRDRDHEQYF,TGTGCCAGCAGCGACCGGGACAGGGACCACGAGCAGTACTTC
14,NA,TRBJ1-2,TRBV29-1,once,CSVASTGTNYGYTF,TGCAGCGTTGCATCCACCGGGACTAACTATGGCTACACCTTC
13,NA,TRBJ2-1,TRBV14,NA,CASSQGMGNEQFF,TGTGCCAGCAGCCAAGGAATGGGAAATGAGCAGTTCTTC
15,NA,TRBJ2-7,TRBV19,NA,CASSLQGGTAYEQYF,TGTGCCAGTAGTCTCCAAGGGGGGACGGCCTACGAGCAGTACTTC
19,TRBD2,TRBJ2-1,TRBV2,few,CASSELGLAGGSSYNEQFF,TGTGCCAGCAGTGAACTGGGACTAGCGGGAGGGAGCTCCTACAATGAGCAGTTCTTC
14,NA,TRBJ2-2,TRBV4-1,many,CASSQEAGAGELFF,TGCGCCAGCAGCCAAGAAGCAGGGGCCGGGGAGCTGTTTTTT
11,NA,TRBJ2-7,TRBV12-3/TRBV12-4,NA,CASGGFNEQYF,TGTGCCAGCGGGGGGTTCAACGAGCAGTACTTC
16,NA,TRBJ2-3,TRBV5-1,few,CASSLGRAGSTDTQYF,TGCGCCAGCAGCTTGGGACGGGCGGGCAGCACAGATACGCAGTATTTT
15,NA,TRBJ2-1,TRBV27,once,CASSLTSNSYNEQFF,TGTGCCAGCAGTTTGACTAGTAACTCCTACAATGAGCAGTTCTTC
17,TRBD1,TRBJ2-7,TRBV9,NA,CASINTFRTGPSYEQYF,TGTGCCAGCATCAACACTTTCCGGACAGGGCCTTCCTACGAGCAGTACTTC
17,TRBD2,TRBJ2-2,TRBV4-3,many,CASSQEGAGVGTGELFF,TGCGCCAGCAGCCAAGAGGGAGCGGGAGTGGGGACCGGGGAGCTGTTTTTT
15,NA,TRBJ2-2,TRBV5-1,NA,CASSQAPPNTGELFF,TGCGCCAGCTCACAAGCCCCACCGAACACCGGGGAGCTGTTTTTT
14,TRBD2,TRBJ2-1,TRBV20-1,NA,CSAQGLAGTYEQFF,TGCAGTGCTCAAGGGCTAGCGGGTACTTATGAGCAGTTCTTC
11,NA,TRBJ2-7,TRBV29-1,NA,CSVPRGSAKYF,TGCAGCGTTCCTAGGGGGAGCGCTAAGTACTTC
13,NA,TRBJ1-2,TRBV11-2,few,CASSTAAGYGYTF,TGTGCCAGCAGCACCGCCGCCGGTTATGGCTACACCTTC
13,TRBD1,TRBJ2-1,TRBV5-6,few,CASSWGQGYEQFF,TGTGCCAGCAGCTGGGGACAGGGGTATGAGCAGTTCTTC
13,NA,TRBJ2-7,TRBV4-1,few,CASSRGARDEQYF,TGCGCCAGCAGCCGCGGGGCCAGAGACGAGCAGTACTTC
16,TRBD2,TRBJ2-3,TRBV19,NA,CASSWRTSGSTDTQYF,TGTGCCAGTAGTTGGAGGACTAGCGGAAGCACAGATACGCAGTATTTT
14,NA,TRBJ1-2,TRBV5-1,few,CASRREEARYGYTF,TGCGCCAGCAGACGGGAGGAGGCGAGATATGGCTACACCTTC
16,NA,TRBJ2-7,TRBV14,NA,CASSQGGAWAAYEQYF,TGTGCCAGCAGCCAAGGCGGGGCGTGGGCAGCTTACGAGCAGTACTTC
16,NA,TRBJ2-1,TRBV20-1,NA,CSARPLGARPTGEQFF,TGCAGTGCCCGCCCGTTGGGGGCGCGACCTACTGGTGAGCAGTTCTTC
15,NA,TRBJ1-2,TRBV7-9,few,CASSFAEQGEYGYTF,TGTGCCAGCAGCTTTGCCGAACAGGGCGAATATGGCTACACCTTC
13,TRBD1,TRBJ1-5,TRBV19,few,CASSRQGLGPQHF,TGTGCCAGTAGTAGACAGGGCCTTGGGCCCCAGCATTTT
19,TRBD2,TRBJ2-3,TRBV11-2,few,CASSLVFLAGGTSTDTQYF,TGTGCCAGCAGCTTAGTGTTTCTAGCGGGGGGAACTAGCACAGATACGCAGTATTTT
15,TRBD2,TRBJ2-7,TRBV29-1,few,CSVGGLAGSSYEQYF,TGCAGCGTTGGGGGACTAGCGGGATCCTCCTACGAGCAGTACTTC
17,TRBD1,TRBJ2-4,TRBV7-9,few,CASSLMVDGTGYLIQYF,TGTGCCAGCAGCTTAATGGTGGACGGGACAGGGTATCTCATTCAGTACTTC
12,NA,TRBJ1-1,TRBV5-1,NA,CASSLEGLKAFF,TGCGCCAGCAGCTTGGAAGGGTTAAAGGCTTTCTTT
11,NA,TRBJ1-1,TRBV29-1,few,CSAGQGTEAFF,TGCAGCGCCGGCCAGGGAACTGAAGCTTTCTTT
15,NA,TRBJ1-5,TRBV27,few,CASSLSAAYNQPQHF,TGTGCCAGCAGTTTATCGGCAGCCTACAATCAGCCCCAGCATTTT
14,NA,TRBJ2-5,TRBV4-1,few,CASSQDLGTETQYF,TGCGCCAGCAGCCAAGATCTGGGCACTGAGACCCAGTACTTC
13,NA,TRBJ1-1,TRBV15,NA,CATSRARNTEAFF,TGTGCCACCAGCAGAGCCCGGAACACTGAAGCTTTCTTT
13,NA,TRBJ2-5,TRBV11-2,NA,CASSLKADSTQYF,TGTGCCAGCAGCTTAAAGGCAGACTCGACCCAGTACTTC
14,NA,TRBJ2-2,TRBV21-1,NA,CASSKGLAAGELFF,TGTGCCAGCAGCAAAGGTCTAGCCGCCGGGGAGCTGTTTTTT
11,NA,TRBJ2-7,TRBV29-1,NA,CSLRLGYEQYF,TGCAGCCTAAGATTGGGTTACGAGCAGTACTTC
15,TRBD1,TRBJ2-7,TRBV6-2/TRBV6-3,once,CASRAPGQGNRKQYF,TGTGCCAGCAGAGCACCGGGACAGGGGAATCGCAAGCAGTACTTC
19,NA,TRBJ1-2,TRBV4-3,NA,CASSQDGAVQTTANYGYTF,TGCGCCAGCAGCCAAGATGGGGCAGTCCAGACAACAGCTAACTATGGCTACACCTTC
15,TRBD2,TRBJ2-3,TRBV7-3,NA,CASSLIGGGTDTQYF,TGTGCCAGCAGCTTAATCGGGGGGGGCACAGATACGCAGTATTTT
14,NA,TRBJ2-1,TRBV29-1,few,CSAASSVSGNEQFF,TGCAGCGCCGCATCTAGCGTTAGTGGCAATGAGCAGTTCTTC
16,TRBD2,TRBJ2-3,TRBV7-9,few,CASSSVLAGDTDTQYF,TGTGCCAGCAGCTCAGTACTAGCGGGGGACACAGATACGCAGTATTTT